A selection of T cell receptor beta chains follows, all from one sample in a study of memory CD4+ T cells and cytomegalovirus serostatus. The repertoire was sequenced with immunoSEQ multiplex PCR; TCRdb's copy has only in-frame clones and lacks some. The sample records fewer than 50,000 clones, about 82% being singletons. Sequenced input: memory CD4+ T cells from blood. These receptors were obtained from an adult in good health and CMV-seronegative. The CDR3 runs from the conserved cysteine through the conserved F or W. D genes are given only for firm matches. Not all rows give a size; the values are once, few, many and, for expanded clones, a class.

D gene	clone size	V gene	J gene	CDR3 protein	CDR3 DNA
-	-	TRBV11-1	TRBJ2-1	CASSLTADSYNEQFF	TGTGCCAGCAGCTTAACAGCGGACTCCTACAATGAGCAGTTCTTC
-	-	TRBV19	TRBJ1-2	CASSTPRGPPNGYTF	TGTGCCAGTAGTACCCCCAGGGGTCCCCCGAATGGCTACACCTTC
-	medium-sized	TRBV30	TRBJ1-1	CAWSVGSPGGAFF	TGTGCCTGGAGTGTGGGCAGCCCCGGAGGAGCTTTCTTT
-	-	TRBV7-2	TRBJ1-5	CASSLDWQGSNQPQHF	TGTGCCAGCAGCTTAGATTGGCAGGGCTCCAATCAGCCCCAGCATTTT
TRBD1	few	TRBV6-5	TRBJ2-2	CASRRQGGTGELFF	TGTGCCAGCAGAAGACAGGGTGGCACCGGGGAGCTGTTTTTT
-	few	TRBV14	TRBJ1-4	CASSHLGKLFF	TGTGCCAGCAGCCATCTTGGAAAACTGTTTTTT
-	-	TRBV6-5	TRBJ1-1	CASKDRNTEAFF	TGTGCCAGCAAAGACAGGAACACTGAAGCTTTCTTT
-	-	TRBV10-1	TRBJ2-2	CASSESVVWGYTGELFF	TGCGCCAGCAGTGAGTCGGTTGTTTGGGGGTACACCGGGGAGCTGTTTTTT
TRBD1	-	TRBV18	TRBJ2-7	CASSLGQGQAYEQYF	TGTGCCAGCTCACTCGGACAGGGTCAGGCCTACGAGCAGTACTTC
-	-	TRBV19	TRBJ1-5	CASSLGSSNQPQHF	TGTGCCAGTAGTCTAGGGTCTTCCAATCAGCCCCAGCATTTT
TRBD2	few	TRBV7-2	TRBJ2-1	CASSLELAGEGEQFF	TGTGCCAGCAGCTTAGAACTAGCGGGAGAAGGTGAGCAGTTCTTC
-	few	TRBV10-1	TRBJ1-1	CASRSQVNTEAFF	TGCGCCAGCAGATCACAAGTGAACACTGAAGCTTTCTTT
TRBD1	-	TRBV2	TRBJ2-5	CASSSRRGGGETQYF	TGTGCCAGCAGCTCCCGGAGAGGGGGCGGAGAGACCCAGTACTTC
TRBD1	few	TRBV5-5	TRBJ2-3	CASSSAGDRGPDTQYF	TGTGCCAGCAGCTCGGCCGGGGACAGGGGACCAGATACGCAGTATTTT
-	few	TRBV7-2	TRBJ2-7	CASSTAISEQYF	TGTGCCAGCAGTACCGCCATTTCCGAGCAGTACTTC
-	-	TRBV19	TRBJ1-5	CASSIRGSRQPQHF	TGTGCCAGTAGTATCCGCGGATCCAGACAGCCCCAGCATTTT
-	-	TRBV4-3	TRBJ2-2	CASSPTFSNTGELFF	TGCGCCAGCAGCCCCACATTCTCGAACACCGGGGAGCTGTTTTTT
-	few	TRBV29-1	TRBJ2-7	CSVEGGAAVGEQYF	TGCAGCGTTGAGGGGGGAGCTGCGGTTGGCGAGCAGTACTTC
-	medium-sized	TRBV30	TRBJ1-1	CAWSPGWTEAFF	TGTGCCTGGAGCCCGGGATGGACTGAAGCTTTCTTT
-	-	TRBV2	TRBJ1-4	CASSVQAANEKLFF	TGTGCCAGCAGCGTCCAGGCAGCTAATGAAAAACTGTTTTTT
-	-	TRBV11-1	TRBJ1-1	CASSLGQNTEAFF	TGTGCCAGCAGCTTGGGGCAGAACACTGAAGCTTTCTTT
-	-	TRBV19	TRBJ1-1	CASSLGRLVEAFF	TGTGCCAGTAGTTTAGGCAGGCTGGTTGAAGCTTTCTTT
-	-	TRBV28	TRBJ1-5	CASSLNSGGNQPQHF	TGTGCCAGCAGTTTAAATTCCGGGGGCAATCAGCCCCAGCATTTT
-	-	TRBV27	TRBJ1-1	CASSLRDIGPTEAFF	TGTGCCAGCAGTTTAAGGGATATCGGGCCCACTGAAGCTTTCTTT
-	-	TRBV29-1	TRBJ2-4	CSVETVKPGYNIQYF	TGCAGCGTTGAGACGGTAAAGCCCGGTTACAACATTCAGTACTTC
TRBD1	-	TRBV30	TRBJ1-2	CASPTGSNYGYTF	TGTGCCTCCCCGACAGGGAGCAACTATGGCTACACCTTC
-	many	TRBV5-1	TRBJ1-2	CASSTQTESGYTF	TGCGCCAGCAGCACCCAGACAGAATCTGGCTACACCTTC
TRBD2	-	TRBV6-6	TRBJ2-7	CASSSPTSGGAYEQYF	TGTGCCAGCAGTTCCCCGACTAGCGGGGGAGCCTACGAGCAGTACTTC
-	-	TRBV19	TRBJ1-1	CASSIKLMSEAFF	TGTGCCAGTAGTATAAAATTAATGTCCGAAGCTTTCTTT
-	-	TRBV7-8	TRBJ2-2	CASSYVLNRDPNTGELFF	TGTGCCAGCAGCTACGTCCTTAACAGAGACCCTAACACCGGGGAGCTGTTTTTT
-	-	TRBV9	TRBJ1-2	CASSPSERYGYTF	TGTGCCAGCAGCCCCTCTGAACGCTATGGCTACACCTTC
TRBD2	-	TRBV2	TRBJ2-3	CASSVSGLAPEDTQYF	TGTGCCAGCAGTGTTTCTGGACTAGCCCCAGAAGATACGCAGTATTTT
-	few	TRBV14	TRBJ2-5	CASSQWAGEITPQETQYF	TGTGCCAGCAGCCAATGGGCCGGAGAGATCACACCGCAAGAGACCCAGTACTTC
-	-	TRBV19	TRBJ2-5	CASSINGETQYF	TGTGCCAGTAGTATAAACGGAGAGACCCAGTACTTC
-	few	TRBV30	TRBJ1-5	CAWSVGALQPQHF	TGTGCCTGGAGTGTTGGGGCCCTGCAGCCCCAGCATTTT
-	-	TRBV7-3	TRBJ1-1	CASSPQLNTEAFF	TGTGCCAGCAGCCCACAATTGAACACTGAAGCTTTCTTT
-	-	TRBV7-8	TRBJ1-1	CASSATSSWNTEAFF	TGTGCCAGCAGCGCGACCTCTAGTTGGAACACTGAAGCTTTCTTT
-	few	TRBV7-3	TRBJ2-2	CASSDASAGELFF	TGTGCCAGCAGCGATGCATCCGCCGGGGAGCTGTTTTTT
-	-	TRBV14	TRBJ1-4	CASSPIGRGRDEKLFF	TGTGCCAGCAGCCCCATAGGGCGGGGGCGCGATGAAAAACTGTTTTTT
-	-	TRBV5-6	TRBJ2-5	CASSLGQETQYF	TGTGCCAGCAGCTTGGGGCAAGAGACCCAGTACTTC
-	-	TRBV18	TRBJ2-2	CASSPPSQGTGELFF	TGTGCCAGCTCACCACCAAGCCAGGGGACCGGGGAGCTGTTTTTT
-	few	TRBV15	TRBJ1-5	CATSRDRNSNQPQHF	TGTGCCACCAGCAGAGACAGGAATAGCAATCAGCCCCAGCATTTT
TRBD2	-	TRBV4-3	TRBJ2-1	CASSQDVSGRLDEQFF	TGCGCCAGCAGCCAAGATGTTAGCGGGAGACTCGATGAGCAGTTCTTC